The following is a T cell receptor beta chain sequence with its context. Antigen unknown. Clones were sequenced by immunoSEQ multiplex PCR, and TCRdb holds only the in-frame ones, with some missing. The data hold approximately 150,000 clones, with 70% to 90% observed a single time. These data come from a study of T cell responses to AZD1222 COVID-19 vaccine. General study results and limits: Among AZD1222 vaccinees, only five to seven were seropositive at baseline. Nearly half of the spike-specific TCRs reportedly recognize variant regions that carry no mutations. The study found vaccine-associated CD4 TCRs spanning spike, dominant at 160-218 and 743-854.

V lost 5 bases and J lost 0, with 14 bases in between. CDR3 length equals 16 residues. Per the germline V gene, CDR1 is SGHVS and CDR2 is FQNEAQ. This sample comprised peripheral blood, obtained 28 days after the second AZD1222 dose. This receptor was identified in an adult who received the AZD1222 COVID-19 vaccine. The J gene is TRBJ1-3, the V gene TRBV7-8, with D possibly being TRBD1 (5 bases). In DNA form, the CDR3 reads TGTGCCAGCAGCCAGGGACTGCAAAACTCTGGAAACACCATATATTTT. Its protein is CASSQGLQNSGNTIYF.